The 18 T cell receptor beta chains listed next were all sequenced from one sample in a study of blood T cells in healthy people across ages. A sample-barcoded 5' primer and a J-beta primer mix were used in a second PCR of roughly 7 to 12 cycles. Each CDR3 protein is one row after TCRdb ran MiXCR on the 5' RACE reads. The data show 1,800,000 or so distinct CDR3 sequences, roughly two fifths seen once. The sample consisted of blood. The receptors were gathered from a human donor in good health.

CDR3 DNA sequence: TGCGCCAGCAGCCAGTTGCTCACCGGGACTAGCGGCCCTAAGGAGCTATACCAAGAGACCCAGTACTTC. Its protein is CASSQLLTGTSGPKELYQETQYF. The chain recombines TRBV4-3 with TRBJ2-5, with 11 nucleotides matching TRBD2. After removal of 3 bases from V and 0 bases from J, the junction contained 24 bases not matched to a gene. Germline CDR1 reads LGHNA; CDR2 reads YSLEER. This CDR3 contains 23 residues.

The chain links TRBV5-1 to TRBJ2-4; no definite D call. The DNA end favors TRBJ2-7, so the J call may be wrong. The CDR3 spans 13 residues. Germline lookup yields CDR1 SGHRS and CDR2 YFSETQ. CDR3 coding DNA: TGCGCCAGCACCGATTCACTTACCTACGAGCAGTACTTC. It encodes CASTDSLTYEQYF.

The chain couples TRBV20-1 to TRBJ2-3, with D perhaps matching TRBD2 (6 bases). Germline assignment: CDR1 DFQATT and CDR2 SNEGSKA (reference sequence). CDR3 length equals 15 residues. V lost 3 bases, J lost 2 bases, and 15 bases lay in between. In DNA, the CDR3 is TGCAGTGCTAGCCCCGCGGGCGGGGACACAGATACGCAGTATTTT. Its protein is CSASPAGGDTDTQYF.

The rearrangement joins TRBV5-1 to TRBJ2-1; 14 nucleotides agree with TRBD2. The ends lost 4 bases at V and 10 bases at J; junction bases unmatched: 16. Germline V lookup: CDR1 SGHRS, CDR2 YFSETQ. CDR3 length equals 18 residues. The DNA for the CDR3 is TGCGCCAGCAGCGGCAGGACTAGCGGGGGGCTGGTACCTGTAGAGCAGTTCTTC. Residues: CASSGRTSGGLVPVEQFF.

The chain links TRBV5-1 to TRBJ1-2; D is unclear. Trimming shortened V by 0 bases and J by 4 bases, and 10 bases separated the two germline ends. The length of the CDR3 is 14 residues. CDR1 SGHRS and CDR2 YFSETQ come from the germline V gene. The CDR3 spells CASSLVDTTYGYTF. The CDR3, as DNA: TGCGCCAGCAGCTTGGTTGACACCACCTATGGCTACACCTTC.

The V gene is TRBV7-6, the J gene TRBJ2-5; D is perhaps TRBD2 (6 bases). Germline CDR1 and CDR2: SGHVS and FNYEAQ. Between the trimmed V and J ends, which lost 2 bases and 11 bases, there was a span of 15 bases. The CDR3 has 13 residues. This chain's CDR3 is CASSLSPGDEQYF. The CDR3 nucleotides read TGTGCCAGCAGCTTAAGTCCGGGGGATGAGCAGTACTTC. The complete variable domain, with remaining parts taken from reference TRBV7-6 and TRBJ2-5, reads GAGVSQSPRYKVTKRGQDVALRCDPISGHVSLYWYRQALGQGPEFLTYFNYEAQQDKSGLPNDRFSAERPEGSISTLTIQRTEQRDSAMYRCASSLSPGDEQYFGPGTRLLVL.

The CDR3 here is CASSLAPGQAKNIQYF. In DNA, the CDR3 is TGTGCCAGCAGCTTAGCACCGGGACAGGCCAAAAACATTCAGTACTTC. The V and J genes are TRBV5-5 and TRBJ2-4; the match to TRBD1 covers 7 bases. This CDR3 is built from 16 residues. Looked up from germline, CDR1 is SGHKS and CDR2 is YYEKEE (reference sequence). J was trimmed by 1 base and V by 2 bases; bases with no gene match: 6.

The chain has TRBV11-2 and TRBJ1-4; no reliable D call. The CDR3 consists of 13 residues. V lost 3 bases to trimming and J lost 5 bases, with 7 bases between them. Per the germline V gene, CDR1 is SGHAT and CDR2 is FQNNGV. CDR3 sequence (DNA): TGTGCCAGCAGCTTTTGGCAAAATGAAAAACTGTTTTTT. Encoded protein: CASSFWQNEKLFF.

This clonotype was seen a few times. This chain links TRBV7-2 with TRBJ2-1; TRBD2 might be the D (6 bases). CDR3 length: 15 residues. The ends were cut back, 6 bases at V and 0 bases at J, with 12 bases in the middle. CDR1 SGHTA and CDR2 FQGNSA come from the germline V gene. In DNA, the CDR3 is TGTGCCAGCAGACCCCCGGGACTCTCCTACAATGAGCAGTTCTTC. It yields the protein CASRPPGLSYNEQFF. Using reference TRBV7-2 and TRBJ2-1 for the parts outside the CDR3, the full variable domain is GAGVSQSPSNKVTEKGKDVELRCDPISGHTALYWYRQSLGQGLEFLIYFQGNSAPDKSGLPSDRFSAERTGGSVSTLTIQRTQQEDSAVYLCASRPPGLSYNEQFFGPGTRLTVL.

The CDR3 DNA reads as TGTGCCAGCACCCCTAGAAGGGCCTTCAATCAGCCCCAGCATTTT. Its protein product is CASTPRRAFNQPQHF. V is TRBV6-2 or TRBV6-3 and J is TRBJ1-5, with D hard to call. The germline V and J ends were trimmed by 7 bases and 3 bases, with 16 bases remaining between them. This CDR3 is 15 amino acids long. CDR1 is MNHEY, CDR2 SVGEGT, per germline.

The rearrangement uses TRBV7-9 and TRBJ1-2, with 8 positions matching TRBD1. After removal of 2 bases from V and 3 bases from J, the junction contained 11 bases not matched to a gene. CDR1 is SEHNR and CDR2 is FQNEAQ in the germline V gene (reference sequence). This CDR3 spans 17 amino acids. The DNA of the CDR3 is TGTGCCAGCAGCTTACAGGGGGCAGGGAGTATTTACTATGGCTACACCTTC. It specifies CASSLQGAGSIYYGYTF.

The rearrangement uses TRBV15 and TRBJ2-3; 9 nucleotides align to TRBD1. Trimming at V came to 4 bases and at J to 3 bases, leaving 2 bases not matched to a gene. Germline CDR1 LNHNV, CDR2 YYDKDF (reference sequence). The CDR3 extends over 14 amino acids. In DNA, the CDR3 is TGTGCCACCAGCATAGGACAGGGGACAGATACGCAGTATTTT. As protein: CATSIGQGTDTQYF. The complete variable domain, with remaining parts taken from reference TRBV15 and TRBJ2-3, reads DAMVIQNPRYQVTQFGKPVTLSCSQTLNHNVMYWYQQKSSQAPKLLFHYYDKDFNNEADTPDNFQSRRPNTSFCFLDIRSPGLGDTAMYLCATSIGQGTDTQYFGPGTRLTVL.

The V and J genes are TRBV28 and TRBJ1-1, with D possibly TRBD1 on 5 matching bases. The CDR3 has 12 amino acids. Trimming shortened V by 5 bases and J by 6 bases, and 10 bases separated the two germline ends. From germline, CDR1 is MDHEN and CDR2 SYDVKM. The CDR3 is CASSAGPAEAFF. For the CDR3, the DNA is TGTGCCAGCAGTGCGGGGCCCGCTGAAGCTTTCTTT.

V and J are TRBV3-1 and TRBJ2-4; D gene uncertain. The DNA end favors TRBJ2-7, so the J call may be wrong. Germline V gene data show CDR1 as LGHDT and CDR2 as YNNKEL (reference sequence). CDR3 size: 16 residues. CDR3 sequence (DNA): TGTGCCAGCAGCCAAGATCGATCATACCCCCGTTACGAGCAGTACTTC. Its translation is CASSQDRSYPRYEQYF.

V gene TRBV6-5 combines with J gene TRBJ1-1; D is undetermined. The V end lost 7 bases, the J end lost 4 bases, and 16 bases lay between the germline ends. The V gene's germline CDR1 is MNHEY and CDR2 SVGAGI. The CDR3 length is 14 residues. Here the CDR3 DNA reads TGTGCCAGCACAAACGAGGGAGTTGGCACTGAAGCTTTCTTT. It specifies CASTNEGVGTEAFF.

This clonotype was seen a handful of times. The rearrangement links TRBV29-1 to TRBJ1-2; no reliable D call. V lost 6 bases and J lost 8, with 16 bases in between. This CDR3 region has 12 residues. Germline V CDR1 and CDR2: SQVTM, ANQGSEA. CDR3 bases: TGCAGCGTAGAGAGGACCCTGGCGGGCTACACCTTC. Translation gives CSVERTLAGYTF.

CDR3 sequence: CASSLYAGWGEKLFF. In DNA form, the CDR3 reads TGTGCCAGCAGCTTGTACGCAGGCTGGGGTGAAAAACTGTTTTTT. This chain uses TRBV5-6 with TRBJ1-4, with D hard to call. The CDR3 runs 15 residues. The germline CDR1 and CDR2 sequences are SGHDT and YYEEEE. Trimming left V 1 base short and J 7 bases short, with 14 bases between.

Only a few counts were recorded for this clonotype. Its ends do not fully match the called genes, so a read error is possible. The V gene is TRBV7-7, the J gene TRBJ2-7; the match to TRBD2 covers 8 bases. The CDR3 has 15 residues. CDR1 SSHAT and CDR2 FNYEAQ come from the germline V gene (reference sequence). The CDR3 reads CASSPREGAFYEQYF. The CDR3 nucleotides are TGTGCTAGCAGCCCCCGGGAGGGAGCGTTCTACGAGCAGTACTTC.